The 26 T cell receptor delta chains below were found in one sample sequenced in a study of gamma-delta chains in newborns, infants, children. TCRdb reran clone calling via CATT on the reads. The sample has more than 3,500 delta-chain clones; 6.2% are singletons. The sequenced material came from blood. These receptors were obtained from a child who was a newborn, infant or young child, either healthy, febrile or measles-vaccinated (not recorded which).

This clone has more than one count but fewer than ten. V and J are TRDV2 and TRDJ3; 10 bases line up with TRDD3. After removal of 0 bases from V and 3 bases from J, the junction contained 1 base not matched to a gene. The CDR3 consists of 17 residues. Germline-derived CDR1 and CDR2 are GEAIGNYY and EKD. Here the CDR3 reads CACDTWGILWDTRQMFF. In nucleotides, the CDR3 is TGTGCCTGTGACACCTGGGGGATACTCTGGGACACCCGACAGATGTTTTTC.

About this clone: The mismatch at residue 13 between this DNA's translation and the TCRdb protein of a much larger clone likely reflects a read error; the protein shown is translated from the DNA. This rearrangement joins TRDV2 to TRDJ2, with 12 bases identical to TRDD3. CDR3 length equals 16 residues. From germline, CDR1 is GEAIGNYY and CDR2 EKD. The CDR3: CACDVLGDTLTARLFF. The DNA of the CDR3 is TGTGCCTGTGACGTACTGGGGGATACTTTGACAGCACGACTCTTCTTT.

In its sample, this clone is medium-sized. The CDR3 here is CACDTVWGIRLSSWDTRQMFF. The CDR3 DNA is TGTGCCTGTGACACCGTTTGGGGGATACGCTTGAGCTCCTGGGACACCCGACAGATGTTTTTC. The chain recombines TRDV2 with TRDJ3, with 11 bases that match TRDD3. The CDR3 extends over 21 amino acids. V was clipped by 0 bases and J by 0 bases; unmatched bases: 9. Germline CDR1 and CDR2: GEAIGNYY and EKD.

This clone was observed a handful of times. The sample has other DNA sequences that encode this CDR3 too. The rearrangement links TRDV2 to TRDJ3, with 10 bases matching TRDD3. V lost 0 bases, J lost 0 bases, and 4 bases stayed unmatched. CDR1 GEAIGNYY and CDR2 EKD come from the germline V gene. The CDR3 length is 19 residues. CDR3 sequence reads: CACDTGGIRGSWDTRQMFF. CDR3 bases: TGTGCCTGTGACACCGGGGGGATACGAGGCTCCTGGGACACCCGACAGATGTTTTTC.

The chain has TRDV1 and TRDJ1, with 9 bases that match TRDD3. Germline-derived CDR1 and CDR2 are TSWWSYY and QGS. This CDR3 is 21 amino acids long. With 3 bases clipped from V and 0 bases from J, the junction kept 20 bases outside the gene matches. This chain's CDR3 is CALGEFLRVWGIHPYTDKLIF. Here the CDR3 DNA reads TGTGCTCTTGGGGAGTTCCTACGTGTCTGGGGGATCCACCCGTACACCGATAAACTCATCTTT.

This clone came up a few times. CDR3 amino acids: CACDTVLGDTGSSWDTRQMFF. Here the CDR3 DNA reads TGTGCCTGTGACACTGTACTGGGGGATACGGGAAGCTCCTGGGACACCCGACAGATGTTTTTC. This chain connects TRDV2 to TRDJ3, with 13 bases matching TRDD3. The J segment lost 0 bases and the V segment lost 1 base, leaving 8 bases of the junction unmatched. Looked up from germline, CDR1 is GEAIGNYY and CDR2 is EKD. The CDR3 is made up of 21 amino acids.

Only a few counts were recorded for this clone. The J gene is TRDJ1, the V gene TRDV1, with 8 bases aligning to TRDD3. V was pared by 2 bases and J by 7 bases, with 9 bases of the junction left unmatched. Germline CDR1 is TSWWSYY and CDR2 is QGS. The CDR3 totals 15 residues. The CDR3 sequence is CALGEARGYTLKLIF. The CDR3 region has the DNA TGTGCTCTTGGGGAAGCGAGGGGATACACCCTTAAACTCATCTTT.

V gene TRDV2 combines with J gene TRDJ1; 10 bases align to TRDD3. From germline, CDR1 is GEAIGNYY and CDR2 EKD. The J segment lost 2 bases and the V segment lost 2 bases, leaving 4 bases of the junction unmatched. This CDR3 region has 15 residues. The CDR3 DNA sequence: TGTGCCTGTGACAAAGTACTGGGGGATACCGATAAACTCATCTTT. Its protein is CACDKVLGDTDKLIF.

This clone was observed a few times. This chain joins TRDV1 and TRDJ1; 7 nucleotides line up with TRDD3. The CDR3 runs to 13 residues. Germline CDR1 is TSWWSYY and CDR2 is QGS. J gave up 4 bases and V 1 base, and 0 bases lay outside the gene matches. CDR3 bases: TGTGCTCTTGGGGAACGGGGATACGATAAACTCATCTTT. Translating gives CALGERGYDKLIF.

In its sample, this clone was seen a few times. The chain carries TRDV3 and TRDJ1, with 9 bases aligning to TRDD3. The V segment lost 3 bases and the J segment 0 bases; nucleotides outside the gene matches: 35. Germline V gives CDR1 TVYSNPD, CDR2 GDNSRS (reference sequence). This CDR3 has 24 residues. The CDR3, as DNA: TGTGCCTTCAACGAGGTCCCTATCAGAGCCTTGGGGATACGCGTATCCCAGTACACCGATAAACTCATCTTT. It is translated as CAFNEVPIRALGIRVSQYTDKLIF.

The V gene remains uncalled, whereas the J gene is TRDJ3; the DNA was not used to check the table's D call, TRDD3. CDR3 size: 17 residues. The CDR3 nucleotides are TGTGCCACAGTACTGGGGGATATCTCCTTGGCCACCCGACAGCTGTTTTTC. Translated, it gives CATVLGDISLATRQLFF.

This clone was seen a few times. Other DNA sequences in the sample encode the same CDR3. The rearrangement joins TRDV2 to TRDJ2; TRDD3 agrees at 10 bases. J was trimmed by 0 bases and V by 3 bases; bases with no gene match: 9. Germline CDR1 is GEAIGNYY and CDR2 is EKD. The CDR3 totals 18 residues. The CDR3 DNA is TGTGCCTGTGACCCCTTACTGGGGGATCCTCCTTTGACAGCACAACTCTTCTTT. Encoded protein: CACDPLLGDPPLTAQLFF.

By its share, this clone is medium-sized. The gene calls are TRDV2 and TRDJ1, with 7 positions matching TRDD3. V shed 0 bases and J 3 bases; nucleotides not matched to a gene: 3. There are 14 residues in the CDR3. CDR1 GEAIGNYY and CDR2 EKD come from the germline V gene. CDR3 amino acids: CACDTVGYADKLIF. DNA of the CDR3: TGTGCCTGTGACACCGTTGGATACGCCGATAAACTCATCTTT.

This clone was counted only a few times. The chain has TRDV2 and TRDJ3; the match to TRDD3 covers 13 bases. After removal of 3 bases from V and 3 bases from J, the junction contained 7 bases not matched to a gene. Germline V CDR1 and CDR2: GEAIGNYY, EKD. The CDR3 has 19 residues. The CDR3 sequence: CACDPTGGYEHWDTRQMFF. CDR3 bases: TGTGCCTGTGACCCTACTGGGGGATACGAACACTGGGACACCCGACAGATGTTTTTC.

This clone appeared a few times. The chain links TRDV2 to TRDJ3; TRDD3 is a possible D gene (5 bases). The CDR3 contains 18 residues. The V and J ends lost 5 bases and 0 bases respectively, with 16 bases between them. The germline gives CDR1 GEAIGNYY, CDR2 EKD. This CDR3 is CACAPLGPSSWDTRQMFF. The CDR3 coding sequence is TGTGCCTGTGCCCCCTTGGGGCCATCCTCCTGGGACACCCGACAGATGTTTTTC.

The chain has TRDV2 and TRDJ3; 13 bases are shared with TRDD3. In germline, CDR1 is GEAIGNYY, CDR2 EKD. J gave up 1 base and V 3 bases, and 11 bases lay outside the gene matches. The length of the CDR3 is 21 residues. This CDR3 is CACDPVLGDTVVSWDTRQMFF. The CDR3, as DNA: TGTGCCTGTGACCCGGTACTGGGGGATACGGTTGTATCCTGGGACACCCGACAGATGTTTTTC.

A word on this clone: This may be a read error, as it is one base from a much larger clone. Within the sample, other DNA sequences also encode this same CDR3. The DNA of the CDR3 is TGTGCCTGTGACTGGGGGACCTGGGACACCCGACAGATGTTCTTC. Protein: CACDWGTWDTRQMFF. The chain combines TRDV2 with TRDJ3; 7 bases match TRDD3. CDR1 is GEAIGNYY, CDR2 EKD, per germline. CDR3 size: 15 residues.

This clone turned up a few times. Being one base from a much bigger clone, this may be a read error. The chain couples TRDV2 to TRDJ3, with TRDD3 matching 11 bases. The CDR3 is 19 amino acids. Germline V CDR1 and CDR2: GEAIGNYY, EKD. The CDR3 bases are TGTGCCTGTGACACCTACTGGGGGATAAGCTCCTGGGGCACCCGACAGATGTTTTTC. Its protein is CACDTYWGISSWGTRQMFF.

This clone was observed a few times. Other DNA sequences in the sample encode the same CDR3. The CDR3 DNA is TGTGCCTGTGACACTGGGGGGTACACCGATAAACTCATCTTT. This translates into CACDTGGYTDKLIF. The V and J genes are TRDV2 and TRDJ1, with D possibly TRDD3 on 6 matching bases. Deletions cut 1 base from V and 0 bases from J, with 8 bases between. From germline, CDR1 is GEAIGNYY and CDR2 EKD. The CDR3 runs 14 residues.

The chain uses TRDV3 and TRDJ3; TRDD3 might be the D (5 bases). Germline V gene sequence: CDR1 TVYSNPD, CDR2 GDNSRS (reference sequence). CDR3 length: 19 residues. Trimming stripped 1 base from V and 0 bases from J, with 19 bases between. CDR3 coding DNA: TGTGCCTTTATCCCATTTCCGGGGGTCCTCTCCTGGGACACCCGACAGATGTTTTTC. Amino acid sequence: CAFIPFPGVLSWDTRQMFF.

By share of the sample, this clone is medium-sized. Other nucleotide sequences in the sample specify the same CDR3. This rearrangement joins TRDV2 to TRDJ1; 10 bases are a match to TRDD3. The germline gives CDR1 GEAIGNYY, CDR2 EKD. Unmatched junction bases numbered 1, after V lost 0 bases and J lost 4 bases. There are 14 residues in the CDR3. Here the CDR3 DNA reads TGTGCCTGTGACACCGCTGGGGGATACGATAAACTCATCTTT. This translates into CACDTAGGYDKLIF.

The J gene is TRDJ3; the V gene was not called; the table gives TRDD3 as D, unverified against the DNA. The CDR3 loop spans 21 amino acids. CDR3 sequence: CACDRLLGDTRISWDTRQMFF. DNA of the CDR3: TGTGCCTGTGACCGTCTACTGGGGGATACGCGCATCTCCTGGGACACCCGACAGATGTTTTTC.

There are a few counts of this clone. A much more abundant neighbour one base away suggests this may be a read error. This chain links TRDV2 with TRDJ1, with a tentative D call TRDD3 (6 bases). V lost 0 bases, J lost 1 base, and 8 bases lay in between. CDR3 size: 14 residues. Germline V CDR1 and CDR2: GEAIGNYY, EKD. CDR3 sequence (DNA): TGTGCCTGTGACACCTGGGGGGTCACCGATAAACTCATCTTT. This encodes CACDTWGVTDKLIF.

This clone appeared a few times. The chain uses TRDV1 and TRDJ1; 7 nucleotides align to TRDD3. Per the germline V gene, CDR1 is TSWWSYY and CDR2 is QGS. The CDR3 loop spans 16 amino acids. With V trimmed by 1 base and J by 3 bases, 8 bases remained unmatched. The CDR3 loop is CALGEPRDGGSDKLIF. The CDR3 nucleotides are TGTGCTCTTGGGGAACCCCGAGACGGGGGATCCGATAAACTCATCTTT.

In its sample, this clone was seen a few times. This may arise from a read error, as a much more abundant clone is one base away. Other DNA sequences in the same sample also yield this CDR3. The chain employs TRDV2 and TRDJ3; D is perhaps TRDD3 (6 bases). The CDR3 is 18 residues long. Trimming took off 0 bases at V and 2 bases at J, with 13 bases between the two ends. Germline assignment: CDR1 GEAIGNYY and CDR2 EKD. The CDR3 DNA is TGTGCCTGTGACACCGCTGGAGGATACCCCTGGGACACCCGACAGATGTTTTTC. Protein sequence: CACDTAGGYPWDTRQMFF.

The V and J genes are TRDV2 and TRDJ1; 9 bases map to TRDD3. Germline V gene sequence: CDR1 GEAIGNYY, CDR2 EKD. The CDR3 sequence is 18 residues long. The trim removed 1 base at V and 0 bases at J, leaving 11 bases unmatched. The CDR3 region has the DNA TGTGCCTGTGACACGCTAATTACTGGGGGACAGTACACCGATAAACTCATCTTT. Its translation: CACDTLITGGQYTDKLIF.